The T cell receptor (beta chain) described here comes from a study of beta chain features in type 1 diabetes. What was sequenced were expressed TCRB transcripts, since all of the isolated RNA had been reverse transcribed. Libraries were prepared by immunoSEQ multiplex PCR; TCRdb keeps only in-frame clonotypes and omits some of them. The sample lists about 240,000 clones; approximately 13% were seen once. General study results and limits: A moderate, significant TCRB CDR3 shortening appeared in type 1 diabetes across four CD4+ subsets.

This clone was counted only a few times. The antigen remains unidentified. From germline, CDR1 is SGHDT and CDR2 YYEEEE. The V and J ends lost 1 base and 8 bases respectively, with 12 bases between them. This CDR3 is built from 13 residues. The chain uses TRBV5-6 and TRBJ1-1; weak D call: TRBD1 (6 bases). The receptor's source is a man aged 25 to 40 with type 1 diabetes. Sequences were obtained from naive CD4+ T cells from blood. The CDR3 region is CASSLKGDMEAFF. The CDR3 coding sequence is TGTGCCAGCAGCTTGAAGGGGGATATGGAAGCTTTCTTT.